The T cell receptor beta chain under discussion was sequenced for a study of blood T cell repertoires in COVID-19. Study-wide background: COVID-19 samples, acute and convalescent, were from the United States, Italy and Spain. T cells, B-cell-depleted T cells, or PBMCs provided the cDNA or gDNA that served as material.

The CDR3 is 12 amino acids. The germline V gene encodes CDR1 SGHDT and CDR2 YYEEEE. The germline V and J ends were trimmed by 2 bases and 3 bases, with 6 bases remaining between them. Study processing details: It was from reference gene primer amplification that nucleated cell counts were estimated. Libraries were prepared by immunoSEQ multiplex PCR; TCRdb keeps only in-frame clonotypes and omits some of them. The DNA gave D and trimming, while V, J and clone size come from that table. Of some 220,000 clones listed, roughly 82% were seen once; the top ten hold about 9%. This clone is a singleton in its sample.

Specimen: peripheral blood. This clonotype originated in a man aged 50 to 59 with active or convalescent COVID-19. This chain uses TRBV5-6 with TRBJ2-7; unclear D gene. The CDR3 coding sequence is TGTGCCAGCAGCTTCGACATCTACGAGCAGTACTTC. Translated, it gives CASSFDIYEQYF.